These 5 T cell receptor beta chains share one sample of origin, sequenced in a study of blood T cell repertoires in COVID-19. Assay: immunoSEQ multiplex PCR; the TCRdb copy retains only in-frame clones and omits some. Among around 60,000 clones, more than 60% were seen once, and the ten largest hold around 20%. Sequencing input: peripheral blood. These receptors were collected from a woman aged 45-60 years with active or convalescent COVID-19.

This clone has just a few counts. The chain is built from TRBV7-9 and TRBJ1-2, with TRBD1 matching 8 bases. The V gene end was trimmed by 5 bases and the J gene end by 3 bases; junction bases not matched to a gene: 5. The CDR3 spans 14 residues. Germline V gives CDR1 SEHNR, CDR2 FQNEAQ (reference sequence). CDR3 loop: CASSPPTGDYGYTF. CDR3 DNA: TGTGCCAGCAGCCCGCCGACAGGGGACTATGGCTACACCTTC. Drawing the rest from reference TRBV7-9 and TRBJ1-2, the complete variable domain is DTGVSQNPRHKITKRGQNVTFRCDPISEHNRLYWYRQTLGQGPEFLTYFQNEAQLEKSRLLSDRFSAERPKGSFSTLEIQRTEQGDSAMYLCASSPPTGDYGYTFGSGTRLTVV.

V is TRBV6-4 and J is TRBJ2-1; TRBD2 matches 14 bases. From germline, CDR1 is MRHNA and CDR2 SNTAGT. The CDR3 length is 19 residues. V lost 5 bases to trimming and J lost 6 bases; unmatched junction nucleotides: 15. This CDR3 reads CASSRTSPGLAGAGNEQFF. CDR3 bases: TGTGCCAGCAGTCGTACATCTCCGGGACTAGCGGGAGCGGGCAATGAGCAGTTCTTC.

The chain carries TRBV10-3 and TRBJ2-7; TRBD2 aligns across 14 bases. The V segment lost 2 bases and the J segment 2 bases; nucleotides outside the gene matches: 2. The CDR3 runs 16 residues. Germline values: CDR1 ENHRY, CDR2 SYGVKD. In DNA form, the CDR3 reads TGTGCCATCAGTGAGCCGGGACTAGCGGGAGCCTACGAGCAGTACTTC. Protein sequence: CAISEPGLAGAYEQYF.

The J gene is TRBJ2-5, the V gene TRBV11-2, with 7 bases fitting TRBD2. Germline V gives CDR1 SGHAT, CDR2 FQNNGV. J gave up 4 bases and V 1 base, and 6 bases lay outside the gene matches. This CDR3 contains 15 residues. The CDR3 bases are TGTGCCAGCAGCTTAGGGGAGGGGCGTCGAGAGACCCAGTACTTC. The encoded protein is CASSLGEGRRETQYF.

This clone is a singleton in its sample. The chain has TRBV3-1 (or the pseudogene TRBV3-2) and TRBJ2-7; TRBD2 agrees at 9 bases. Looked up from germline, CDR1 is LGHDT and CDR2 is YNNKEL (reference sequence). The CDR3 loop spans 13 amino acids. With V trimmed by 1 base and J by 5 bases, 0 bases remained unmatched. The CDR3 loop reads CASSQGTSDEQYF. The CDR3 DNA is TGTGCCAGCAGCCAAGGGACTAGCGACGAGCAGTACTTC.